This T cell receptor (beta chain) is drawn from a study of breast tumors, draining lymph nodes, adjacent tissues. Regarding the study as a whole: Tumor T cell lymph node origin was a supported hypothesis, not proven. Luminal-like breast cancer showed significantly greater tumor-nontumor repertoire similarity than basal-like breast cancer did.

Samples came from axillary lymph nodes draining the breast cancer. TCRdb analysed the multiplex PCR reads with MiXCR anew, one entry per CDR3 protein. Here the sample spans some 150,000 distinct CDR3 sequences, around 24% being singletons. Turning to this clonotype: Antigen specificity is unknown.

Input material: axillary lymph node tissue. The receptor was derived from a female donor with breast cancer. Some clones in this sample may be carry-over from other donors' samples.

CDR3 sequence reads: CASSPLSQLSTDTQYF. DNA for the CDR3: TGTGCCAGCTCACCACTGTCACAGTTAAGCACAGATACGCAGTATTTT. V usage is TRBV18 and J usage is TRBJ2-3; D unresolved. V was shortened by 1 base and J by 0 bases, with 11 bases between the two germline ends. The CDR3 consists of 16 residues. Germline CDR1 is KGHSH and CDR2 is LQKENI.